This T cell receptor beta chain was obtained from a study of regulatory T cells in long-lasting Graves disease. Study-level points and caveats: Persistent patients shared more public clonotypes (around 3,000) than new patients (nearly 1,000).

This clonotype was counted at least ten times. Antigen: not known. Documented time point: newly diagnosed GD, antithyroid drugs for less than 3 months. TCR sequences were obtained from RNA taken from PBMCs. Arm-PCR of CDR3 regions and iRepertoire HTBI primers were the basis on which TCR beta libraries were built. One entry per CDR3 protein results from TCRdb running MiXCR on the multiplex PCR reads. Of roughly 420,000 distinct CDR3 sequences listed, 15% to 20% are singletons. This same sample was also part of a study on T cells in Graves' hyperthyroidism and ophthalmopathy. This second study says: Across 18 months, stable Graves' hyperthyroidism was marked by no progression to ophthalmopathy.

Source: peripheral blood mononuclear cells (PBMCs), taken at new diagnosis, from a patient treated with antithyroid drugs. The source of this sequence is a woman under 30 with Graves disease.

The chain's CDR3 is CSVSLLGATDTQYF. Here the CDR3 DNA reads TGCAGCGTTTCCCTCTTGGGAGCCACAGATACGCAGTATTTT. This rearrangement joins TRBV29-1 to TRBJ2-3; D is perhaps TRBD2 (5 bases). Looked up from germline, CDR1 is SQVTM and CDR2 is ANQGSEA. This CDR3 region has 14 residues. V dropped 5 bases and J dropped 2 bases, with 14 bases sitting between them.